One sample yielded the 18 T cell receptor beta chains listed below, sequenced in a study of regulatory T cells in long-lasting Graves disease. Time point reported: newly diagnosed GD, antithyroid drugs for less than 3 months. Generation of the TCR library employed RNA extracted from PBMCs. CDR3-region Arm-PCR and iRepertoire HTBI primers produced the TCR beta libraries. Each CDR3 protein is one row after TCRdb ran MiXCR on the multiplex PCR reads. The data show around 450,000 distinct CDR3 sequences, under 20% seen once. The same sample was also used in a study of T cells in Graves' hyperthyroidism and ophthalmopathy.

Source: peripheral blood mononuclear cells (PBMCs), taken at new diagnosis, from a patient treated with antithyroid drugs. These receptors came from a man in his forties or fifties with Graves disease.

This sequence joins TRBV24-1 and TRBJ2-1; D is perhaps TRBD1 or TRBD2 (7 bases each). V was clipped by 4 bases and J by 3 bases, with 18 bases between them. The germline CDR1 and CDR2 sequences are KGHDR and SFDVKD. The CDR3 contains 17 residues. This chain's CDR3 is CATSDRGGRAYYNEQFF. The CDR3 coding sequence is TGTGCCACCAGTGACAGGGGGGGGAGGGCCTACTACAATGAGCAGTTCTTC.

The chain is built from TRBV12-3 or TRBV12-4 and TRBJ2-2, with 8 bases that match TRBD2. V shed 1 base and J 7 bases; nucleotides not matched to a gene: 8. The CDR3 consists of 16 residues. The DNA for the CDR3 is TGTGCCAGCAGTTTAGGAACGGGAGGGGGGATCGGGGAGCTGTTTTTT. The encoded protein is CASSLGTGGGIGELFF.

The table lists this clonotype with many counts. This chain uses TRBV3-1 with TRBJ2-1; maybe TRBD1 (5 bases). CDR1 is LGHDT, CDR2 YNNKEL, per germline (reference sequence). The CDR3 has 14 residues. Trimming removed 0 bases at V and 2 bases at J, with 5 bases between. This chain's CDR3 is CASSQEGAYNEQFF. Written as DNA, the CDR3 is TGTGCCAGCAGCCAAGAAGGGGCCTACAATGAGCAGTTCTTC.

The chain is built from TRBV19 and TRBJ2-1, with 9 bases lining up with TRBD2. The germline V gene has CDR1 LNHDA and CDR2 SQIVND (reference sequence). The CDR3 contains 15 residues. V lost 1 base and J lost 9; bases outside the gene matches: 7. CDR3 sequence reads: CASSIGTSAAGEQFF. The CDR3 coding sequence is TGTGCCAGTAGTATAGGGACTAGCGCCGCTGGTGAGCAGTTCTTC.

The rearrangement uses TRBV11-1 and TRBJ2-7; TRBD2 aligns across 11 bases. V shed 5 bases and J 6 bases; nucleotides not matched to a gene: 6. This CDR3 region has 14 residues. Germline V gene data show CDR1 as SGHAT and CDR2 as FQDESV (reference sequence). The CDR3 DNA reads as TGTGCCAGCAGCATGACTAGCGGGACTACCGAGCAGTACTTC. Translation gives CASSMTSGTTEQYF.

This clonotype was seen many times. The chain joins TRBV7-9 to TRBJ2-1; 8 bases align to TRBD2. From germline, CDR1 is SEHNR and CDR2 FQNEAQ (reference sequence). V shed 2 bases and J 0 bases; nucleotides not matched to a gene: 3. The length of the CDR3 is 16 residues. Here the CDR3 DNA reads TGTGCCAGCAGCTTAAACAGCGGGAGCTCCTACAATGAGCAGTTCTTC. Protein sequence: CASSLNSGSSYNEQFF.

This chain joins TRBV27 and TRBJ1-1; perhaps TRBD1 as D (5 bases). This CDR3 region has 14 residues. Germline loops: CDR1 MNHEY, CDR2 SMNVEV (reference sequence). Trimming removed 5 bases at V and 0 bases at J, with 10 bases between. Here the CDR3 reads CASSGDQLNTEAFF. The CDR3 bases are TGTGCCAGCAGTGGGGACCAATTGAACACTGAAGCTTTCTTT.

The sample holds a few counts of this clonotype. The chain has TRBV30 and TRBJ2-3; 11 bases agree with TRBD2. V was clipped by 5 bases and J by 5 bases; unmatched bases: 3. Germline loops: CDR1 GTSNPN, CDR2 SVGIG (reference sequence). The CDR3 covers 13 residues. In DNA form, the CDR3 reads TGTGCCTGGGCCGGGACTAGCGGAGATACGCAGTATTTT. Translated: CAWAGTSGDTQYF.

This clonotype was observed a handful of times. J is TRBJ2-5 and V is TRBV25-1, with 8 positions matching TRBD2. This CDR3 contains 17 residues. Germline trimming cut 2 bases from V and 2 bases from J; bases unmatched to any gene: 10. Germline assignment: CDR1 MGHDK and CDR2 SYGVNS. CDR3 sequence: CASSEHRRAGGQETQYF. The CDR3 DNA follows: TGTGCCAGCAGTGAACACCGACGGGCGGGAGGACAAGAGACCCAGTACTTC.

This chain joins TRBV11-3 and TRBJ2-3; D possibly corresponds to TRBD2 (7 bases). The V gene's germline CDR1 is SGHNT and CDR2 YENEEA. The V gene lost 3 bases and the J gene lost 6 bases, with 16 bases spanning the gap. This CDR3 spans 15 amino acids. The CDR3 region is CASSFGGGTVDTQYF. The CDR3 DNA reads TGTGCCAGCAGCTTTGGGGGGGGCACAGTCGATACGCAGTATTTT.

This clonotype was recorded many times. The CDR3 DNA is TGTGCCAGCAGTTCGGGACAGACCAATCAGCCCCAGCATTTT. Amino acid sequence: CASSSGQTNQPQHF. This chain joins TRBV28 and TRBJ1-5; 7 bases match TRBD1. J was trimmed by 3 bases and V by 4 bases; bases with no gene match: 3. Germline V gene sequence: CDR1 MDHEN, CDR2 SYDVKM. The CDR3 consists of 14 residues.

The sample holds a few counts of this clonotype. The chain has TRBV3-1 and TRBJ2-5; weak D call: TRBD1 (6 bases). The CDR3 runs 16 residues. Germline V CDR1 and CDR2: LGHDT, YNNKEL (reference sequence). The V and J ends lost 2 bases and 1 base respectively, with 14 bases between them. The CDR3 sequence: CASSQIGRGPQETQYF. In DNA form, the CDR3 reads TGTGCCAGCAGCCAAATTGGCAGGGGCCCCCAAGAGACCCAGTACTTC.

This clonotype was counted many times. The rearrangement joins TRBV12-3 or TRBV12-4 to TRBJ2-5; D remains unclear. The V gene lost 2 bases and the J gene lost 2 bases, with 6 bases spanning the gap. CDR3 length equals 13 residues. CDR3 region: CASSLYGQETQYF. The CDR3 nucleotides are TGTGCCAGCAGTTTATATGGGCAAGAGACCCAGTACTTC.

This clonotype was observed many times. The V gene is TRBV12-5, the J gene TRBJ2-6; D remains ambiguous. The CDR3 is made up of 12 amino acids. Germline V gene lookup returns CDR1 LGHNT and CDR2 FRNRAP. V lost 7 bases and J lost 4, with 5 bases in between. CDR3 region: CASARGANVLTF. The CDR3 nucleotides are TGTGCTAGTGCCCGAGGGGCCAACGTCCTGACTTTC.

This clonotype was counted ten times or more. The chain joins TRBV12-5 to TRBJ2-7; possible D gene TRBD1, 5 bases. Germline CDR1 LGHNT, CDR2 FRNRAP. This CDR3 contains 15 residues. The V and J ends lost 6 bases and 0 bases respectively, with 15 bases between them. The CDR3: CASGAWGGPSYEQYF. CDR3 DNA: TGTGCTAGTGGAGCTTGGGGCGGTCCCTCCTACGAGCAGTACTTC.

In its sample, this clonotype was seen many times. V and J are TRBV11-2 and TRBJ1-1; 9 bases map to TRBD1. The CDR3 has 13 amino acids. In germline, CDR1 is SGHAT, CDR2 FQNNGV. V shed 5 bases, J shed 11 bases, and the junction held 9 bases outside the gene matches. CDR3 DNA sequence: TGTGCCAGCAGCCTACAGGGGGCCTTTTGGGCTTTCTTT. Its protein is CASSLQGAFWAFF.

The rearrangement links TRBV11-2 to TRBJ1-5; D possibly corresponds to TRBD1 (6 bases). Germline lookup yields CDR1 SGHAT and CDR2 FQNNGV. CDR3 length equals 15 residues. Trimming took off 5 bases at V and 6 bases at J, with 17 bases between the two ends. CDR3 amino acids: CASSIGTPGAQPQHF. The CDR3 region has the DNA TGTGCCAGCAGCATAGGCACCCCAGGGGCTCAGCCCCAGCATTTT.

The chain has TRBV3-1 and TRBJ2-7, with D maybe TRBD1 (6 bases). The V end lost 3 bases, the J end lost 6 bases, and 15 bases lay between the germline ends. Germline loops: CDR1 LGHDT, CDR2 YNNKEL (reference sequence). This CDR3 has 14 residues. CDR3: CASSQGTSRLEQYF. For the CDR3, the DNA is TGTGCCAGCAGCCAGGGGACAAGCCGGCTCGAGCAGTACTTC.